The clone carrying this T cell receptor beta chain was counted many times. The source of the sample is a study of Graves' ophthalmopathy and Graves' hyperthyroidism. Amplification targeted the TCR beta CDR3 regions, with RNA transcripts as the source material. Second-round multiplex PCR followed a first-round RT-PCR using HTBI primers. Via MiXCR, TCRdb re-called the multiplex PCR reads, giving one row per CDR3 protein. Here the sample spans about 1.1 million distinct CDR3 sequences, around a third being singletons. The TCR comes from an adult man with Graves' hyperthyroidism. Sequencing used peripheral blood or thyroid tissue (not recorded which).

The CDR3 DNA sequence: TGCAGCGTTGAACGGGCCCAGGGAGAGCAGTACTTC. Translating gives CSVERAQGEQYF. The V call is TRBV29-1, the J call TRBJ2-7; D is possibly TRBD1 (5 bases). The CDR3 extends over 12 amino acids. The V end lost 2 bases, the J end lost 7 bases, and 12 bases lay between the germline ends. Germline loops: CDR1 SQVTM, CDR2 ANQGSEA.